This TCR beta chain came from a study of radiation and T cells in renal cell carcinoma. Here immunoSEQ multiplex PCR was the method, and the copy in TCRdb shows in-frame clones only, minus some. Of about 170,000 clones in the sample, 88% are singletons; the top ten hold about 11%. Notes on the study in general: Baseline intratumoral clonotype presence is unknown without pretreatment biopsies. In blood, top tumor clones expanded by 2 weeks, shrinking by 4.

The time point here: blood 4 weeks post-SBRT, at nephrectomy. Treatment in this sample: 15 Gy SBRT to primary tumor, nephrectomy 4 weeks later. Nephrectomy followed 15 Gy stereotactic body radiation by 4 weeks. Trimming removed 5 bases from V and 5 bases from J; junction bases left unmatched: 12. The CDR3 loop spans 17 amino acids. Germline assignment: CDR1 SGHTA and CDR2 FQGNSA. This clone was seen once. Its antigen is as yet unknown. J is TRBJ2-5 and V is TRBV7-2; 12 bases line up with TRBD2. The sequenced sample was blood, obtained from a patient whose treatment included radiotherapy and nephrectomy. This sequence originates from a woman aged 50 to 60 with renal cell carcinoma. This CDR3 is CASSRRPTSGGQETQYF. In nucleotides, the CDR3 is TGTGCCAGCAGCCGCCGCCCGACTAGCGGGGGTCAGGAGACCCAGTACTTC.